The entry below describes one T cell receptor (beta chain). Losses at the gene ends were 4 bases for V and 6 bases for J; bases not matched to a gene: 3. Per the germline V gene, CDR1 is SGHRS and CDR2 is YFSETQ. The CDR3 consists of 13 residues. As handled by the study authors: Estimation of nucleated cell counts was performed using reference gene primer amplification. The method was immunoSEQ multiplex PCR; TCRdb's version includes in-frame clones alone and lacks a portion of them. That table is the source of V, J and clone size, and D and trimming were worked out from the DNA. The sample has more than 250,000 clones, roughly 84% seen once. The data are from a study of blood T cell repertoires in COVID-19. Turning to the study itself: Collection of acute and convalescent COVID-19 samples took place in the United States, Italy and Spain. T cells, B-cell-depleted T cells, or PBMCs supplied cDNA or gDNA.

The chain carries TRBV5-1 and TRBJ1-1; 10 bases are shared with TRBD1. This sequence originates from a man aged 50-60 years with active or convalescent COVID-19. Sample: peripheral blood. This CDR3 reads CASSVGQGAEAFF. The CDR3 nucleotides are TGCGCCAGCAGCGTTGGACAGGGGGCTGAAGCTTTCTTT.